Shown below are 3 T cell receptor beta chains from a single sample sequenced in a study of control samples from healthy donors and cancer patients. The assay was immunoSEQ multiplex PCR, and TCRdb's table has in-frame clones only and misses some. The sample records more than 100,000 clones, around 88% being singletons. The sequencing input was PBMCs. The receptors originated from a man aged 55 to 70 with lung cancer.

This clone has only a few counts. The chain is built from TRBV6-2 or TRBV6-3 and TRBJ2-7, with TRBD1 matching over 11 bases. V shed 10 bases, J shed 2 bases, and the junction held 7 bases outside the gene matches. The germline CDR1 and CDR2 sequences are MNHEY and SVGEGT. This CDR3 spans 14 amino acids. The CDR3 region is CATRPGQGAYEQYF. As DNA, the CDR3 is TGTGCCACCCGCCCGGGACAGGGGGCCTACGAGCAGTACTTC.

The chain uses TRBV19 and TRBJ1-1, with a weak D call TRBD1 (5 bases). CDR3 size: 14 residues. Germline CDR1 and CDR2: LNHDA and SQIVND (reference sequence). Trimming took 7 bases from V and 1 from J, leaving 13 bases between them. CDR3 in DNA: TGTGCCAGTAATCGGGGCTCTTCGAACACTGAAGCTTTCTTT. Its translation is CASNRGSSNTEAFF.

The CDR3 nucleotides are TGTGCCAGCAGGACAGGGGCCCAAGAGACCCAGTACTTC. Protein sequence: CASRTGAQETQYF. J is TRBJ2-5 and V is TRBV3-1 (or the pseudogene TRBV3-2); 8 bases align to TRBD1. Germline CDR1 LGHDT, CDR2 YNNKEL (reference sequence). V shed 6 bases, J shed 1 base, and the junction held 1 base outside the gene matches. CDR3 length: 13 amino acids.